This record concerns one T cell receptor (beta chain) sequence. Its antigen is still unknown. Profiled with immunoSEQ multiplex PCR; TCRdb holds only in-frame clones, not every one. The sample holds 42,000 or so clones, roughly 90% seen once. The sample is drawn from a study of OX40 agonist ivuxolimab in advanced cancers. Study-level information: About 40% of patients had received prior checkpoint inhibitor therapy.

This CDR3 is built from 14 residues. The V segment lost 5 bases and the J segment 2 bases; nucleotides outside the gene matches: 4. The germline gives CDR1 SGHTA, CDR2 FQGNSA. Study-level results: In CD8+ T cells, expanded clones were on average more numerous than in CD4+. At 0.1 to 3.0 mg/kg and by week 6, clonal expansion occurred in CD4+ and CD8+ blood T cells.

The source of this sequence is an adult with an advanced solid tumor such as melanoma, head and neck, liver or kidney cancer. The material was CD4+ or CD8+ T cells sorted from blood, obtained in a trial of the OX40 agonist ivuxolimab. The chain is built from TRBV7-2 and TRBJ1-1, with 8 bases lining up with TRBD1. CDR3 region: CASSRGQGNTEAFF. In DNA form, the CDR3 reads TGTGCCAGCAGCCGAGGACAGGGTAACACTGAAGCTTTCTTT.